Below, one T cell receptor (beta chain) is given with its context. What it binds is unknown. V lost 2 bases and J lost 0, with 15 bases in between. In germline, CDR1 is KGHSH, CDR2 LQKENI. The CDR3 loop spans 17 amino acids. These data belong to a study of T-cell reconstitution after alpha-beta-depleted transplantation in children. Study-level results: T cells produced anew were the main source of T-cell counts and diversity one year after transplant.

Molecular barcoding with unique molecular identifiers was used for the TCRbeta library. In TCRdb, the PCR reads were re-called with MiXCR into one record per CDR3 protein. Among hundreds of thousands of distinct CDR3 sequences listed, less than 15% were seen once. The genes are TRBV18 and TRBJ2-3; TRBD2 is a possible D gene (6 bases). The input for sequencing was PBMCs, taken before TCRalphabeta/CD19-depleted stem cell transplant. This receptor was taken from a girl aged 2 to 9 with congenital amegakaryocytic thrombocytopenia, due to receive a stem cell transplant. CDR3 sequence (DNA): TGTGCCAGCTCACCAAGAGGCCCTAGCGCCAGCACAGATACGCAGTATTTT. This translates into CASSPRGPSASTDTQYF.